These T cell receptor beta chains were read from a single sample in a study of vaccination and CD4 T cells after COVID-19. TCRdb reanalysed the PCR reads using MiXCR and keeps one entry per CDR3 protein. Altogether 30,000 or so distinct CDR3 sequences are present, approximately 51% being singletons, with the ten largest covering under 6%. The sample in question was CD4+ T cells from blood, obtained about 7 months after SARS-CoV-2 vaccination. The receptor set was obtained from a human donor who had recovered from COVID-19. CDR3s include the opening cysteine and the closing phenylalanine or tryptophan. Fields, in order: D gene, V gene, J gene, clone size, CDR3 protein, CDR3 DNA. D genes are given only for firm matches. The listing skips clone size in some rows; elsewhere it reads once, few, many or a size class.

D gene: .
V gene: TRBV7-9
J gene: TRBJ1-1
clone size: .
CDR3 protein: CASSLFGFFRSLNTEAFF
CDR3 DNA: TGTGCCAGCAGCTTGTTTGGGTTTTTCAGGAGCCTGAACACTGAAGCTTTCTTT

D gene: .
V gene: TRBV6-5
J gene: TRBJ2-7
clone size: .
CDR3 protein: CASSYLGQSSYEQYF
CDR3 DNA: TGTGCCAGCAGTTACCTGGGGCAGTCCTCCTACGAGCAGTACTTC

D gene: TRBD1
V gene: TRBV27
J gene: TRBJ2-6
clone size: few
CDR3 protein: CASRTGGSGANVLTF
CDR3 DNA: TGTGCCAGTAGGACAGGGGGCTCTGGGGCCAACGTCCTGACTTTC

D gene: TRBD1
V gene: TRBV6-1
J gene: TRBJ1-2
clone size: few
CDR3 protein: CASSEPDRVSGYTF
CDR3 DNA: TGTGCCAGCAGTGAGCCGGACAGGGTGTCTGGCTACACCTTC

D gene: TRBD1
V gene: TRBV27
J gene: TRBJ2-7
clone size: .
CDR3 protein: CASSPGTASYEQYF
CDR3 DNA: TGTGCCAGCAGCCCCGGGACAGCCTCCTACGAGCAGTACTTC

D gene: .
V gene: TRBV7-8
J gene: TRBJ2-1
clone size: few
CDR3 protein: CASSLRPSWNEQFF
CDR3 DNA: TGTGCCAGCAGCCTACGGCCTAGCTGGAATGAGCAGTTCTTC

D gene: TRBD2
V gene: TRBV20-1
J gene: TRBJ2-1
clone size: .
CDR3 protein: CSATLTGLLHEQFF
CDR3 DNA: TGCAGTGCTACCTTGACGGGACTACTCCATGAGCAGTTCTTC

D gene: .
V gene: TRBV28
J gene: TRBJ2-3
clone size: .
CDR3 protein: CASSLGQASTDTQYF
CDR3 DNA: TGTGCCAGCAGTTTAGGGCAGGCTAGCACAGATACGCAGTATTTT

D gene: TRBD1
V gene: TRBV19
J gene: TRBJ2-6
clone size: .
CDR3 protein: CASSMETGAGANVLTF
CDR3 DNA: TGTGCCAGTAGTATGGAGACAGGGGCTGGGGCCAACGTCCTGACTTTC

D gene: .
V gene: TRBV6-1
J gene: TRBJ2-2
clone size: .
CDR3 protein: CASTPSPSGTGELFF
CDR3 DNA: TGTGCCAGCACCCCCTCCCCTTCCGGCACCGGGGAGCTGTTTTTT

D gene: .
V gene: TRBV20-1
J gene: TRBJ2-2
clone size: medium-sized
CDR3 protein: CSAPRSENGELFF
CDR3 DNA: TGCAGTGCCCCGCGCAGTGAGAACGGGGAGCTGTTTTTT

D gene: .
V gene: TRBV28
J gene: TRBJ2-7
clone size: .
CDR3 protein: CASTGWGSSYEQYF
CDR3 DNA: TGTGCCAGCACCGGCTGGGGCAGCTCCTACGAGCAGTACTTC

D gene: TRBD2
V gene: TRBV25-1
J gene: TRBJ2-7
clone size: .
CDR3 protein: CASSEYGGGNDEQYF
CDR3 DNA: TGTGCCAGCAGTGAATATGGGGGAGGGAACGACGAGCAGTACTTC

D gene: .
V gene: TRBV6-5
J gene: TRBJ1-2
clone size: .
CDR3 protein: CASSYGGVSTF
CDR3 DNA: TGTGCCAGCAGTTACGGAGGGGTATCCACCTTC

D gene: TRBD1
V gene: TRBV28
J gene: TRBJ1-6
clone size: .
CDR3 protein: CASSPRRPGGLSYNSPLHF
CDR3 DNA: TGTGCCAGCAGCCCCCGCCGCCCAGGGGGCTTGTCCTATAATTCACCCCTCCACTTT

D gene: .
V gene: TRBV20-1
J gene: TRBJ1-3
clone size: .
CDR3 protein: CSAREPQGSGNTIYF
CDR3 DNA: TGCAGTGCTAGGGAGCCTCAGGGCTCTGGAAACACCATATATTTT

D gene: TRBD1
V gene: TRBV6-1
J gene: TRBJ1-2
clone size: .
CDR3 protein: CASSLNRGTGRGYTF
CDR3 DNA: TGTGCCAGCAGTCTAAACCGAGGGACAGGTCGCGGCTACACCTTC

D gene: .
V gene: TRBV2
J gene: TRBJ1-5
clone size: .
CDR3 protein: CASSAYRGVGQPQHF
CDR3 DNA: TGTGCCAGCAGTGCCTACCGGGGTGTCGGGCAGCCCCAGCATTTT

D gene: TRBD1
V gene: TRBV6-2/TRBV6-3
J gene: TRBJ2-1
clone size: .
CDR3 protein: CASSYRDRGPYNEQFF
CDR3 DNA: TGTGCCAGCAGTTACCGGGACAGGGGTCCCTACAATGAGCAGTTCTTC

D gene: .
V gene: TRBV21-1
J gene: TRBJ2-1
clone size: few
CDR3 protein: CASNMDSQARGMSTNEQFF
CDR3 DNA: TGTGCCAGCAACATGGACAGTCAGGCCCGGGGTATGTCGACCAATGAGCAGTTCTTC

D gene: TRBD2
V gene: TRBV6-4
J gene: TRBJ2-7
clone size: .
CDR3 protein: CASGLAENYEQYF
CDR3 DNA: TGTGCCAGCGGGCTAGCGGAGAACTACGAGCAGTACTTC

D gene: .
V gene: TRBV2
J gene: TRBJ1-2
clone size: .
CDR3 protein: CASSEGYGYTF
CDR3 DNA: TGTGCCAGCAGTGAGGGGTACGGCTACACCTTC

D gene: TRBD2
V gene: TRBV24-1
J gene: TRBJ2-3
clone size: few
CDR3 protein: CATSGPAGGSADTQYF
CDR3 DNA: TGTGCCACCAGTGGACCAGCGGGAGGAAGCGCAGATACGCAGTATTTT

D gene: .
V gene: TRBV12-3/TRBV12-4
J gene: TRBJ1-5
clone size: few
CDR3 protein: CASSRANQPQHF
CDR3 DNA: TGTGCCAGCAGTAGGGCCAATCAGCCCCAGCATTTT

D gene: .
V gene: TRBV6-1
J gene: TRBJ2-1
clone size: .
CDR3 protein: CASSRTGQQFF
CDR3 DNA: TGTGCCAGCAGCCGAACAGGGCAGCAGTTCTTC

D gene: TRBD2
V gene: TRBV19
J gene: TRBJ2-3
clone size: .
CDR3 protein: CASSPPSGSLADTQYF
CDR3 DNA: TGTGCCAGTAGTCCGCCTAGCGGGAGTCTCGCAGATACGCAGTATTTT

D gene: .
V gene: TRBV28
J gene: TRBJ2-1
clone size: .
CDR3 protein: CASSSRGIKAYNEQFF
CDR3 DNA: TGTGCCAGCAGTTCCCGGGGGATTAAGGCCTACAATGAGCAGTTCTTC

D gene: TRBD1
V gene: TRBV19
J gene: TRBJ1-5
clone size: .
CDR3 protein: CASTASPRGTGGLNQPQHF
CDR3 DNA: TGTGCCAGTACCGCATCCCCTAGGGGGACAGGGGGCCTCAATCAGCCCCAGCATTTT

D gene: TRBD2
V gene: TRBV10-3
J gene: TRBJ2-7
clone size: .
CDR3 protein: CAISQTSSEQYF
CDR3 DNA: TGTGCCATCAGTCAGACTAGCTCCGAGCAGTACTTC

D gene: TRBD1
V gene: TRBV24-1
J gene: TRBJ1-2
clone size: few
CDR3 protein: CATSDSRTGAHGYTF
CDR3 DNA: TGTGCCACCAGTGATTCCAGGACAGGGGCGCATGGCTACACCTTC

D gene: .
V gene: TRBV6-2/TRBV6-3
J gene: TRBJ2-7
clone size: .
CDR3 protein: CASSYDRFDSVSYEQYF
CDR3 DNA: TGTGCCAGCAGTTACGATCGATTCGACTCCGTCTCCTACGAGCAGTACTTC

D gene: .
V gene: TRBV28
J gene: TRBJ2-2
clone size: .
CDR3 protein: CASRARWDTGELFF
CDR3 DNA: TGTGCCAGCAGGGCTAGGTGGGACACCGGGGAGCTGTTTTTT

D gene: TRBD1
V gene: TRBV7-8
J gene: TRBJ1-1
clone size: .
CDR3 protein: CASSLGQGRGTEAFF
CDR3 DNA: TGTGCCAGCAGCTTAGGACAGGGGCGAGGCACTGAAGCTTTCTTT

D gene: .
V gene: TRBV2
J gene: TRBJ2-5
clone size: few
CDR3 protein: CASGYSETQYF
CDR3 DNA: TGTGCCAGCGGATATAGCGAGACCCAGTACTTC

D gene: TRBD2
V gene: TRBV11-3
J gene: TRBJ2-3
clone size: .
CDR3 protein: CASSQGLDVDTQYF
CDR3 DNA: TGTGCCAGCAGCCAAGGACTAGATGTAGATACGCAGTATTTT

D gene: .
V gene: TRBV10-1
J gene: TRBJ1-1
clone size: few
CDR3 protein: CASQTKGFWVNTEAFF
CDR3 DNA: TGCGCCAGCCAGACTAAGGGATTTTGGGTGAACACTGAAGCTTTCTTT

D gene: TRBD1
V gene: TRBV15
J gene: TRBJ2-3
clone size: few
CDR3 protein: CATSRDRVSTDTQYF
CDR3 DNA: TGTGCCACCAGCAGGGACAGGGTCAGCACAGATACGCAGTATTTT

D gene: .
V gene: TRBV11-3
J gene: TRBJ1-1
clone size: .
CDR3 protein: CASSLGDAGGGEAFF
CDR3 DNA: TGTGCCAGCAGCTTAGGGGACGCGGGTGGCGGTGAAGCTTTCTTT

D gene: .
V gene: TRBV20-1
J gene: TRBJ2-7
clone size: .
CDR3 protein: CSAVLGLDEQYF
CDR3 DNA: TGCAGTGCGGTACTAGGTCTCGACGAGCAGTACTTC

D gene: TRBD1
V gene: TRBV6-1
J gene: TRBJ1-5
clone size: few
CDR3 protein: CASGTGRYQPQHF
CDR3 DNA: TGTGCCAGCGGGACAGGGCGATATCAGCCCCAGCATTTT

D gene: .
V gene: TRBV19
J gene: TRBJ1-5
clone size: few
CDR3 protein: CASAGPSINQPQHF
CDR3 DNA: TGTGCCAGTGCGGGACCGTCGATAAATCAGCCCCAGCATTTT

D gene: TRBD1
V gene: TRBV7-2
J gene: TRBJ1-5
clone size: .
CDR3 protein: CASSSESGTGRGQPQHF
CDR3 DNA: TGTGCCAGCAGCTCCGAATCCGGGACAGGTAGGGGTCAGCCCCAGCATTTT

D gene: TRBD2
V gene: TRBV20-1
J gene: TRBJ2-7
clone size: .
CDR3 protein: CSANGREVNYEQYF
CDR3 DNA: TGCAGTGCTAATGGGCGGGAGGTGAATTACGAGCAGTACTTC

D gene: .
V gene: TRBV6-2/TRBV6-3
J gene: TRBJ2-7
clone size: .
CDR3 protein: CASKTPGTTVVDEQYF
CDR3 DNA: TGTGCCAGCAAGACTCCCGGGACCACGGTTGTGGACGAGCAGTACTTC

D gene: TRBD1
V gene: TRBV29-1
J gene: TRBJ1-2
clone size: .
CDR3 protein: CSVATGVAPNYGYTF
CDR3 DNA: TGCAGCGTTGCTACAGGGGTGGCACCGAACTATGGCTACACCTTC

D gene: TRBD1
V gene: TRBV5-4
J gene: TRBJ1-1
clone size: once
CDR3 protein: CASSRKQGAATEAFF
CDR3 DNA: TGCGCCAGCAGCCGGAAACAGGGGGCTGCCACTGAAGCTTTCTTT

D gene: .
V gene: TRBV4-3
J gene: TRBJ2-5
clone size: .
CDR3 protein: CASSQGSDVFQETQYF
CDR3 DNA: TGCGCCAGCAGCCAAGGGTCGGACGTATTTCAAGAGACCCAGTACTTC

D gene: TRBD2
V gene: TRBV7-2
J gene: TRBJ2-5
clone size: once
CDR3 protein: CANSSGGQRTSGRETQYF
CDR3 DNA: TGTGCCAACAGCTCGGGGGGGCAGAGGACTAGCGGGAGAGAGACCCAGTACTTC

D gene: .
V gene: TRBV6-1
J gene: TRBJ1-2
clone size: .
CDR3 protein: CASSSPTAIEIHGYTF
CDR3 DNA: TGTGCCAGCAGTTCCCCGACGGCCATCGAAATCCATGGCTACACCTTC

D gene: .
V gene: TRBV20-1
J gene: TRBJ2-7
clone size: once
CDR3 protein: CSAMGGTVNSYEQYF
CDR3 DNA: TGCAGTGCTATGGGCGGGACAGTGAACTCCTACGAGCAGTACTTC

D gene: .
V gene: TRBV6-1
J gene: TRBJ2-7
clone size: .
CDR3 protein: CASSEISLVSYEQYF
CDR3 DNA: TGTGCCAGCAGTGAAATATCCCTAGTCTCCTACGAGCAGTACTTC

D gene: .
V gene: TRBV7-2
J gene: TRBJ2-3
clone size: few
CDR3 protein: CASSSGRSATQYF
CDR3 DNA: TGTGCCAGCAGCTCTGGGCGGAGTGCTACGCAGTATTTT

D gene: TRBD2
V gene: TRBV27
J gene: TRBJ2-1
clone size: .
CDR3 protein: CASSLVAGGLVEQFF
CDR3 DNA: TGTGCCAGCAGTTTGGTAGCGGGAGGGTTAGTAGAGCAGTTCTTC

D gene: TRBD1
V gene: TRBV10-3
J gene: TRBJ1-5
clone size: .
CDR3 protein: CAISDRQGEQPQHF
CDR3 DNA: TGTGCCATCAGTGACAGACAGGGGGAGCAGCCCCAGCATTTT

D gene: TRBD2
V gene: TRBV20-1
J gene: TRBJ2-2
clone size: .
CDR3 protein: CSARTSGSPNTGELFF
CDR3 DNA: TGCAGTGCGCGGACTAGCGGGAGCCCAAACACCGGGGAGCTGTTTTTT